The T cell receptor (beta chain) under discussion was sequenced for a study of T cell changes during pregnancy in multiple sclerosis. The ends were cut back, 2 bases at V and 0 bases at J, with 10 bases in the middle. Germline V lookup: CDR1 SEHNR, CDR2 FQNEAQ (reference sequence). The length of the CDR3 is 16 residues. Clones were sequenced by immunoSEQ multiplex PCR, and TCRdb holds only the in-frame ones, with some missing. Of more than 65,000 clones in the sample, about 95% were seen once. This specimen was peripheral blood, taken in the second trimester of pregnancy. V is TRBV7-9 and J is TRBJ1-4, with D uncertain. This TCR came from a female donor with multiple sclerosis, enrolled in a pregnancy study. The CDR3 bases are TGTGCCAGCAGCTTAAGCGTGAAGGCAACTAATGAAAAACTGTTTTTT. Translating it yields CASSLSVKATNEKLFF.